Listed below are T cell receptor beta chains from one sample, sequenced in a study of cytomegalovirus exposure and HLA in healthy donors. Clones were read by immunoSEQ multiplex PCR, and TCRdb kept only the in-frame ones, dropping some. The sample includes about 94,000 clones, around 76% of them seen just once. The source material was PBMCs. All receptors derive from a man between 35 and 55 years old in good health and CMV-seropositive. Each CDR3 is given with its conserved first and last residue. A D gene is named only where the DNA matches it firmly. Size is stated for part of the rows, as once, few or many counts, or as a class when the clone is expanded.

NA	TRBV5-6	14	TRBJ1-2	NA	CASSLGPVDYGYTF	TGTGCCAGCAGCTTGGGGCCAGTGGACTATGGCTACACCTTC
few	TRBV27	11	TRBJ2-1	NA	CPVCGYNEQFF	TGCCCCGTCTGCGGTTACAATGAGCAGTTCTTC
NA	TRBV28	16	TRBJ2-3	TRBD2	CASSSPLAGGPDTQYF	TGTGCCAGCAGTAGTCCCCTAGCGGGAGGGCCGGATACGCAGTATTTT
NA	TRBV5-1	15	TRBJ2-7	TRBD2	CASSLGTSDSYEQYF	TGCGCCAGCAGCCTGGGGACTAGCGACTCCTACGAGCAGTACTTC
NA	TRBV4-2	16	TRBJ2-3	TRBD2	CASSTPTSPSTDTQYF	TGTGCCAGCAGCACCCCGACTAGCCCTAGCACAGATACGCAGTATTTT
NA	TRBV4-3	16	TRBJ1-2	TRBD1	CASSQTGQGTLWGYTF	TGCGCCAGCAGCCAAACGGGACAGGGAACACTATGGGGCTACACCTTC
few	TRBV19	16	TRBJ1-6	NA	CASSMGRESYNSPLHF	TGTGCCAGTAGTATGGGCCGAGAGTCCTATAATTCACCCCTCCACTTT
NA	TRBV21-1	17	TRBJ1-1	NA	CASSASRQGLGNTEAFF	TGTGCCAGCAGCGCGTCCCGGCAGGGCCTGGGGAACACTGAAGCTTTCTTT
NA	TRBV2	15	TRBJ2-1	TRBD2	CARGGLAGGHDEQFF	TGTGCCCGCGGGGGACTAGCGGGAGGCCATGATGAGCAGTTCTTC
once	TRBV5-3	16	TRBJ2-1	NA	CANSRRGLIANNEQFF	TGTGCCAATTCCCGACGGGGGTTAATTGCCAACAATGAGCAGTTCTTC
few	TRBV5-1	16	TRBJ1-3	NA	CASSLAEGFSGNTIYF	TGCGCCAGCAGCTTGGCGGAGGGCTTCTCTGGAAACACCATATATTTT
few	TRBV5-1	17	TRBJ1-3	TRBD1	CASSVGGSRSSGNTIYF	TGCGCCAGCAGCGTAGGGGGCAGTAGGTCTTCTGGAAACACCATATATTTT
few	TRBV7-2	13	TRBJ2-3	NA	CASSPPSANTQYF	TGTGCCAGCAGCCCGCCGAGCGCAAATACGCAGTATTTT
NA	TRBV4-2	17	TRBJ2-3	TRBD1	CASSQDPGRGRTDTQYF	TGTGCCAGCAGCCAAGATCCGGGCAGGGGGCGGACAGATACGCAGTATTTT
once	TRBV19	17	TRBJ2-3	TRBD1	CASSMADRGHRTDTQYF	TGTGCCAGTAGTATGGCCGACAGGGGGCATCGCACAGATACGCAGTATTTT
NA	TRBV7-9	15	TRBJ2-1	NA	CASSLKGVGSNEQFF	TGTGCCAGCAGCTTGAAAGGAGTAGGTTCCAATGAGCAGTTCTTC
NA	TRBV19	15	TRBJ1-5	TRBD1	CASRRDRVANQPQHF	TGTGCCAGTAGGCGGGACAGGGTCGCCAATCAGCCCCAGCATTTT
NA	TRBV11-3	13	TRBJ1-1	NA	CAGSSGPNTEAFF	TGTGCCGGCAGCTCAGGCCCGAACACTGAAGCTTTCTTT
NA	TRBV4-3	16	TRBJ1-2	TRBD1	CASSQGTGGANYGYTF	TGCGCCAGCAGCCAAGGGACAGGGGGAGCTAACTATGGCTACACCTTC
NA	TRBV4-1	15	TRBJ2-6	TRBD1	CASSPGGLDANVLTF	TGCGCCAGCAGCCCAGGGGGCTTAGATGCCAACGTCCTGACTTTC
NA	TRBV7-2	13	TRBJ2-7	NA	CASGTGQAYEQYF	TGTGCCAGCGGCACGGGACAAGCCTACGAGCAGTACTTC
NA	TRBV10-3	16	TRBJ2-3	TRBD1	CAISERDRGQVDTQYF	TGTGCCATCAGTGAGCGGGACAGGGGGCAGGTAGATACGCAGTATTTT
NA	TRBV9	14	TRBJ2-5	NA	CASSVDGRPGEQYF	TGTGCCAGCAGCGTAGATGGCAGGCCGGGAGAGCAGTACTTC
NA	TRBV5-4	15	TRBJ2-1	TRBD1	CASSPDRGSLNEQFF	TGTGCCAGCAGCCCGGACAGGGGATCGTTGAATGAGCAGTTCTTC
NA	TRBV4-1	13	TRBJ1-1	NA	CASSRRVNTEAFF	TGCGCCAGCAGCCGACGGGTGAACACTGAAGCTTTCTTT
NA	TRBV5-1	18	TRBJ2-3	TRBD2	CASSGTSGGPKNTDTQYF	TGCGCCAGCAGCGGTACTAGCGGGGGGCCTAAGAACACAGATACGCAGTATTTT